The clone carrying this T cell receptor beta chain was counted between two and nine times. The antigen is unknown. This CDR3 contains 15 residues. The germline gives CDR1 SGDLS, CDR2 YYNGEE. The V and J ends lost 0 bases and 3 bases respectively, with 13 bases between them. This sample is part of a study of T cells in Graves' hyperthyroidism and ophthalmopathy. In the study overall: Peripheral blood was secured at the point of initial diagnosis, before any treatment. Study results and limitations: By a 13 V-J model, ophthalmopathy was set apart from stable hyperthyroidism. The model anticipated ophthalmopathy a median about 7.1 months pre-onset.

RNA transcripts were the template for amplifying TCR beta CDR3 regions. A first-round RT-PCR of the TCR CDR3 used the HTBI primer set. TCRdb used MiXCR to reprocess the multiplex PCR reads, holding one entry per CDR3 protein. Found here are about 640,000 distinct CDR3 sequences, roughly 20% of them singletons; the top ten hold about 35%. PBMCs were obtained from approximately 10 ml fresh peripheral blood. The rearrangement joins TRBV9 to TRBJ2-7; D possibly corresponds to TRBD1 (8 bases). The sequence came from a man younger than 40 with Graves' ophthalmopathy. The sample taken for sequencing was blood. CDR3 sequence reads: CASSVEGGTGYEQYF. The DNA for the CDR3 is TGTGCCAGCAGCGTAGAGGGAGGGACAGGCTACGAGCAGTACTTC.